This T cell receptor beta chain is drawn from a study of T-cell memory formation after mild COVID-19. Study-level findings and limits: Second-wave clones that peaked on day 37 lacked confirmed SARS-CoV-2 specificity.

The CDR3 sequence is 15 residues long. Germline-derived CDR1 and CDR2 are MNHEY and SMNVEV (reference sequence). The V and J ends lost 6 bases and 5 bases, in that order; junction bases with no gene match: 11. As concerns this clonotype: Its cognate antigen is unknown.

Constant-segment primers and 5'RACE yielded cDNA libraries for TCR alpha and TCR beta, each carrying sample barcodes and UMIs. TCRdb ran MiXCR on the 5' RACE reads and lists one entry per CDR3 protein. The table lists about 340,000 distinct CDR3 sequences, roughly 19% of them singletons. Source material: PBMCs or a T cell subset sorted from them (not recorded which). The V and J genes are TRBV27 and TRBJ2-7; TRBD1 matches at 9 bases. The origin of this receptor is a man younger than 35 who had mild COVID-19 (a few samples of this study predate the infection). Cell type and time point are not known. As DNA, the CDR3 is TGTGCCAGCAGCCTCAACCGGGACAGGGCCAACGAGCAGTACTTC. It encodes CASSLNRDRANEQYF.